One T cell receptor (beta chain) is described in this entry. The study recruited people aged roughly 18 to 95 years across around 23 US areas. The germline V gene has CDR1 LGHDT and CDR2 YNNKEL (reference sequence). V shed 4 bases and J shed 6 bases, with 13 bases lying between them. This CDR3 has 13 residues. This specimen belongs to a study of blood T cell repertoires in COVID-19. About the research overall: Sources were T cells, B-cell-depleted T cells, or PBMCs; the material itself was cDNA or gDNA.

Profiling relied on immunoSEQ multiplex PCR, and the TCRdb table lists in-frame clones only, not all of them. The repertoire consists of some 200,000 clones, with around 87% occurring once and the leading ten covering 3% to 4%. The TCR comes from a young woman in a cohort exposed to, infected with or recovered from COVID-19 (not recorded which). The sample was PBMCs or T cells enriched from blood (not recorded which). The rearrangement joins TRBV3-1 (or the pseudogene TRBV3-2) to TRBJ2-7; maybe TRBD1 (8 bases). The CDR3 loop is CASSPYRGGEQYF. CDR3 sequence (DNA): TGTGCCAGCAGCCCTTACAGGGGGGGCGAGCAGTACTTC.